This TCR beta chain is drawn from a study of beta chain features in type 1 diabetes. Points from the study as a whole: Any HLA type influence on TCRB rearrangement was left unresolved here. All four CD4+ subsets from Type 1 diabetes patients carried moderately but significantly shorter TCRB CDR3s.

Reverse transcribing all isolated RNA meant expressed TCRB transcripts were sequenced. Libraries were prepared by immunoSEQ multiplex PCR; TCRdb keeps only in-frame clonotypes and omits some of them. The sample has around 280,000 clones; about 15% are singletons. As regards this clone: Its specificity is unknown.

V dropped 3 bases and J dropped 2; count of bases not matched to a gene: 15. CDR1 is GTSNPN, CDR2 SVGIG, per germline (reference sequence). The CDR3 is made up of 17 amino acids. This receptor was taken from a man younger than 35 with type 1 diabetes. The chain couples TRBV30 to TRBJ1-1; 7 bases map to TRBD1. Sample: naive CD4+ T cells from blood. The DNA for the CDR3 is TGTGCCTGGAGCACCACCCGGGACAGCGTATTCAACACTGAAGCTTTCTTT. This encodes CAWSTTRDSVFNTEAFF. The variable domain in full, with the rest retrieved from reference TRBV30 and TRBJ1-1, is SQTIHQWPATLVQPVGSPLSLECTVEGTSNPNLYWYRQAAGRGLQLLFYSVGIGQISSEVPQNLSASRPQDRQFILSSKKLLLSDSGFYLCAWSTTRDSVFNTEAFFGQGTRLTVV.